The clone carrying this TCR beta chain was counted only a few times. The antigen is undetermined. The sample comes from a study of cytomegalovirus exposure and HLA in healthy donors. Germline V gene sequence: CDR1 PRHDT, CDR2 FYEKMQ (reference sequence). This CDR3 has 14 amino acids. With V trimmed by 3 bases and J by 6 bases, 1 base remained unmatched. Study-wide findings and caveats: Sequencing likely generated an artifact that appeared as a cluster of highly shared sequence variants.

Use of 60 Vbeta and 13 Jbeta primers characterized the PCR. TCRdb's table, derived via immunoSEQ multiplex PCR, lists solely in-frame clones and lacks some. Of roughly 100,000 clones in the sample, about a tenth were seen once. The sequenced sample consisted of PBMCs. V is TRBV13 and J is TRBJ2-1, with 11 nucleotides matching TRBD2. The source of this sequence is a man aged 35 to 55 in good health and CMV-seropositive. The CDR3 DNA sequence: TGTGCCAGCAGCTTTAGCGGGAGGGTCAATGAGCAGTTCTTC. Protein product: CASSFSGRVNEQFF.